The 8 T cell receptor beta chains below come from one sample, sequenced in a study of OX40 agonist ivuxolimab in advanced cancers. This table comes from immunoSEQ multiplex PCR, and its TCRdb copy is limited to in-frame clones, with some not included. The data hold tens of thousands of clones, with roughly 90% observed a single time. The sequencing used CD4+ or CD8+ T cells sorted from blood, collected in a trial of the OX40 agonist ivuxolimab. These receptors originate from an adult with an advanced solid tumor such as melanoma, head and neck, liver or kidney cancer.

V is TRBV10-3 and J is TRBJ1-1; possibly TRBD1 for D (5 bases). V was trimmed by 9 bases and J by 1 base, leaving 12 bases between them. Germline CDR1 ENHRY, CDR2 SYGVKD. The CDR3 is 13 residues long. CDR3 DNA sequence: TGTGCCATACGGGGGACGGCGAACACTGAAGCTTTCTTT. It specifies CAIRGTANTEAFF.

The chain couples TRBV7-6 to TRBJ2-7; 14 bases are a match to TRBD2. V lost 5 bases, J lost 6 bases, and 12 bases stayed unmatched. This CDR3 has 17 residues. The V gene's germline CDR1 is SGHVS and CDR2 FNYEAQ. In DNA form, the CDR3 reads TGTGCCAGCAGCGCACAGATCCCGGGACTAGCGGGAGCCGAGCAGTACTTC. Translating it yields CASSAQIPGLAGAEQYF. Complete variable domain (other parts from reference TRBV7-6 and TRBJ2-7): GAGVSQSPRYKVTKRGQDVALRCDPISGHVSLYWYRQALGQGPEFLTYFNYEAQQDKSGLPNDRFSAERPEGSISTLTIQRTEQRDSAMYRCASSAQIPGLAGAEQYFGPGTRLTVT.

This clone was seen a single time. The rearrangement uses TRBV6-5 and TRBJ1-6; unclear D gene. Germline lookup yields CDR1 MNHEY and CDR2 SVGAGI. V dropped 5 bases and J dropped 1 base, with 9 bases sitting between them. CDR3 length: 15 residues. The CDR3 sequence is CASSLHQSYNSPLHF. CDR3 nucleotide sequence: TGTGCCAGCAGTCTTCACCAGTCCTATAATTCACCCCTCCACTTT.

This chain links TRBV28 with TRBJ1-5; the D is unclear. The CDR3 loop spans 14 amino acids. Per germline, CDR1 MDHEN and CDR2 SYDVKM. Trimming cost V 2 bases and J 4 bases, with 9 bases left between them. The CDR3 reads CASSLNTANQPQHF. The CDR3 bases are TGTGCCAGCAGTTTAAACACAGCTAATCAGCCCCAGCATTTT. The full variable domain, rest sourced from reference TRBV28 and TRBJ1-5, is DVKVTQSSRYLVKRTGEKVFLECVQDMDHENMFWYRQDPGLGLRLIYFSYDVKMKEKGDIPEGYSVSREKKERFSLILESASTNQTSMYLCASSLNTANQPQHFGDGTRLSIL.

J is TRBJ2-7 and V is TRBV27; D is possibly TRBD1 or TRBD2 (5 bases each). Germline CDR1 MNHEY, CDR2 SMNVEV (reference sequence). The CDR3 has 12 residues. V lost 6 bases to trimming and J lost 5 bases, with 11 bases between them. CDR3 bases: TGTGCCAGCAGCGGGGCGAGGCACGAGCAGTACTTC. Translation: CASSGARHEQYF.

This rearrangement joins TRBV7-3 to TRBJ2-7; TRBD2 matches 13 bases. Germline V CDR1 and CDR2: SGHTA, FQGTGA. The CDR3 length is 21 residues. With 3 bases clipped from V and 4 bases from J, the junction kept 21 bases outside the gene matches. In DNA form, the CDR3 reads TGTGCCAGCAGCTTGACAAGGGGCGCCGGGACTAGCGGGGTTCCTTTATACGAGCAGTACTTC. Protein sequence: CASSLTRGAGTSGVPLYEQYF.

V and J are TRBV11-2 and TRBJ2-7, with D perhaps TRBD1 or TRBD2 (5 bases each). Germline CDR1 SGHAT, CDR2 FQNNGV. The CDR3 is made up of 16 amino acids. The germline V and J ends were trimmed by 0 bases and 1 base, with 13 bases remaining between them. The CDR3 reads CASSLEWGPSSYEQYF. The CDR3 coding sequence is TGTGCCAGCAGCTTAGAGTGGGGACCTTCGTCCTACGAGCAGTACTTC.

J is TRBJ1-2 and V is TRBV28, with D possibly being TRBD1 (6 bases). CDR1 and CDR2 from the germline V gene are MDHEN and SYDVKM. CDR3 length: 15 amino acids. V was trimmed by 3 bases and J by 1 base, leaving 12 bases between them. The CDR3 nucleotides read TGTGCCAGCAGTTTGGACAGAGCGGATAACTATGGCTACACCTTC. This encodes CASSLDRADNYGYTF.